This T cell receptor (beta chain) emerged from a study of shared clonotypes between healthy human individuals. On the study more broadly: Donors, aged 18 to 49, were a couple of women and three men.

This CDR3 comprises 15 residues. CDR1 and CDR2 from the germline V gene are SGHNT and YYREEE (reference sequence). V was clipped by 5 bases and J by 1 base; unmatched bases: 5. Sequencing was performed with immunoSEQ multiplex PCR; in TCRdb, only in-frame clones are kept and a portion is missing. The sample shows some 580,000 clones, 97% of them seen only once. The receptor's source is a woman in her twenties or thirties in good health. This sequence joins TRBV5-4 and TRBJ1-1, with 10 nucleotides matching TRBD1. Input material: naive CD4+ T cells sorted from blood. Stated subset: CD45RA+ positively selected. This chain's CDR3 is CASRKRDRGNTEAFF. The CDR3 nucleotides read TGTGCCAGCAGAAAACGGGACAGGGGGAACACTGAAGCTTTCTTT.